These T cell receptor beta chains were read from a single sample in a study of blood T cells in healthy people across ages. Using its own MiXCR run on the 5' RACE reads, TCRdb lists one record per CDR3 protein. The sample lists approximately 2,000,000 distinct CDR3 sequences; roughly two fifths were seen once. The specimen sequenced was blood. These receptors all come from a human donor in good health. The CDR3 runs from the conserved cysteine through the conserved F or W. D genes are given only for firm matches. Where a row states a size, it is once, few, many or the class of an expanded clone; other rows omit it.

d_call clone_size j_call v_call cdr3_nt cdr3_aa
NA NA TRBJ1-1 TRBV11-2 TGTGCCAGCAGGGCCAGGAGGGCAGACATCAACACTGAAGCTTTCTTT CASRARRADINTEAFF
TRBD1 NA TRBJ1-1 TRBV18 TGTGCCAGCTCAACTGGGACAGTGATGAACACTGAAGCTTTCTTT CASSTGTVMNTEAFF
NA NA TRBJ2-3 TRBV7-2 TGTGCCAACAGCTTGTATGCAACCACAGATACGCAGTATTTT CANSLYATTDTQYF
NA NA TRBJ2-1 TRBV11-2 TGTGCCAGCAGCTTCAATCAGGGGCGGCTGATGGAGCAGTTCTTC CASSFNQGRLMEQFF
NA few TRBJ2-7 TRBV6-5 TGTGCCGCGGGCCTATGGGAGCAGTACTTC CAAGLWEQYF
NA NA TRBJ1-2 TRBV4-3 TGCGCCAGCAGCCAAGATATAGGGTGGGGGAACTATGGCTACACCTTC CASSQDIGWGNYGYTF
TRBD1 NA TRBJ1-3 TRBV6-5 TGTGCCAGCAGTCCCGACAGGGAGAGCTCTGGAAACACCATATATTTT CASSPDRESSGNTIYF
TRBD1 NA TRBJ1-1 TRBV4-2 TGTGCCAGCAGCCACGCAGGACAGGGGGTCGCTATAACTGAAGCTTTCTTT CASSHAGQGVAITEAFF
NA many TRBJ2-3 TRBV7-3 TGTGCCAGCAGCCCTTCGGGACCTCGCACAGATACGCAGTATTTT CASSPSGPRTDTQYF
NA NA TRBJ2-7 TRBV7-2 TGTACCAGCAGCCGTGACGGTAGCTCCTACGAGCAGTACTTC CTSSRDGSSYEQYF
NA few TRBJ1-2 TRBV6-5 TGTGCCAGCAGTTACTATTCACGCAGCAACTATGGCTACACCTTC CASSYYSRSNYGYTF
TRBD1 NA TRBJ2-7 TRBV12-3/TRBV12-4 TGTGCCAGCAGTTATACAGGGGGCGTATACGCCTACGAGCAGTACTTC CASSYTGGVYAYEQYF
NA few TRBJ2-1 TRBV18 TGTGCCAGCTCACCACCCCAGGGAAGGTCCTACAATGAGCAGTTCTTC CASSPPQGRSYNEQFF
TRBD1 few TRBJ1-5 TRBV20-1 TGCAGTGCGCTGGACAGGGGGCTATGGCAAAGCAATCAGCCCCAGCATTTT CSALDRGLWQSNQPQHF
TRBD1 NA TRBJ1-1 TRBV18 TGTGCCAGCTCACCAGAGACAGGGGATCGGACTGAAGCTTTCTTT CASSPETGDRTEAFF
TRBD1 NA TRBJ2-5 TRBV29-1 TGCAGCGTTACACAGGGGTATGAGACCCAGTACTTC CSVTQGYETQYF
NA NA TRBJ1-1 TRBV5-1 TGCGCCAGCAGCTCAATAGACAGTTTGAACACTGAAGCTTTCTTT CASSSIDSLNTEAFF
NA many TRBJ2-3 TRBV29-1 TGCAGCGTTGATTCTCTTGCACAAGATACGCAGTATTTT CSVDSLAQDTQYF
NA NA TRBJ1-2 TRBV12-3/TRBV12-4 TGTGCCAGCAGCCGGGGTCTAACCGACACCTTC CASSRGLTDTF
NA few TRBJ2-3 TRBV7-2 TGTGCCAGCAGCACACCGGGACAAAGCACAGATACGCAGTATTTT CASSTPGQSTDTQYF
TRBD1 many TRBJ2-7 TRBV28 TGTGCCAGCAGTTCGACAGGGTATTACGAGCAGTACTTC CASSSTGYYEQYF
TRBD2 NA TRBJ2-7 TRBV5-1 TGCGCCAGCAGCTGGGACCTAGCGGGGGCACCTTACGAGCAGTACTTC CASSWDLAGAPYEQYF
NA NA TRBJ2-3 TRBV28 TGTGCCAGCAGTTTATACCCGGGGGGCCCCACAGATACGCAGTATTTT CASSLYPGGPTDTQYF
NA NA TRBJ1-1 TRBV11-2 TGTGCCAGCAGCTTAGTTCAGGGAGGTTCGGTAGGCACTGAAGCTTTCTTT CASSLVQGGSVGTEAFF
TRBD2 NA TRBJ2-2 TRBV2 TGTGCCAGCACGGCGGGGGAGAACACCGGGGAGCTGTTTTTT CASTAGENTGELFF
NA NA TRBJ1-6 TRBV20-1 TGCAGTGTTAGACCCGGGGAGGTTAATTCACCCCTCCACTTT CSVRPGEVNSPLHF
NA NA TRBJ2-3 TRBV15 TGTGCCACCAGCAGGACGGACTTCACAGATACGCAGTATTTT CATSRTDFTDTQYF
NA NA TRBJ2-3 TRBV12-3/TRBV12-4 TGTGCCAACACCTCAGGGACTTCCATAGATACGCAGTATTTT CANTSGTSIDTQYF
TRBD1 NA TRBJ2-3 TRBV2 TGTGCCAGCAAGACAGGGTACACAGATACGCAGTATTTT CASKTGYTDTQYF
NA NA TRBJ2-7 TRBV9 TGTGCCAGCAGCGTATCGACGGGGACCACCTACGAGCAGTACTTC CASSVSTGTTYEQYF
NA NA TRBJ1-1 TRBV9 TGTGCCAGCAGCGCCTTGACCGGGTTGAGGGCTGAAGCTTTCTTT CASSALTGLRAEAFF
NA few TRBJ2-1 TRBV21-1 TGTGCCAGCAGCGACGGGACAGAAAACAATGAGCAGTTCTTC CASSDGTENNEQFF
NA few TRBJ2-4 TRBV7-9 TGTGCCAGTGGGACTTACAATGAGCAGTACTTC CASGTYNEQYF
NA NA TRBJ1-2 TRBV2 TGTGCCAGGATGACAGAATATAATCCAAACTATGGCTACACCTTC CARMTEYNPNYGYTF
TRBD2 few TRBJ2-3 TRBV7-9 TGTGCCAGCAGTCTCGGGGCTAGCGGGGGAGATACGCAGTATTTT CASSLGASGGDTQYF
NA NA TRBJ2-7 TRBV30 TGTGCCTTTCTTAACGACAGGTTCGGCGAGCAGTACTTC CAFLNDRFGEQYF
NA few TRBJ2-7 TRBV29-1 TGCAGCGTCGGACAGTTATACCCCTACGAGCAGTACTTC CSVGQLYPYEQYF
NA few TRBJ2-3 TRBV12-3/TRBV12-4 TGTGCCAGCAGTTTAGCTGGCGGGATCCCGGGTCGTACGCAGTATTTT CASSLAGGIPGRTQYF
NA NA TRBJ2-3 TRBV20-1 TGCAGTGCTAGAGAGGTCTTCAGGATCTCAGATACGCAGTATTTT CSAREVFRISDTQYF
NA NA TRBJ1-2 TRBV11-2 TGTGCCAGCAGCTTAGTCGTGGGGAATGGCTACACCTTC CASSLVVGNGYTF
TRBD2 many TRBJ2-7 TRBV11-3 TGTGCCAGCAGCTCGAGGGGAGGGACGTACGAGCAGTACTTC CASSSRGGTYEQYF
NA NA TRBJ2-5 TRBV29-1 TGCAGCGGGGAACGGGGGTCCGAGACCCAGTACTTC CSGERGSETQYF
NA few TRBJ2-7 TRBV27 TGTGCCAGCAGTTTATGGACCCCCGGGGACTACGAGCAGTACTTC CASSLWTPGDYEQYF
NA NA TRBJ1-1 TRBV10-3 TGTACCATCAGTGAGCTGACTTACTCTGAAGCTTTCTTT CTISELTYSEAFF
TRBD1 NA TRBJ2-1 TRBV6-4 TGTGCCAGCAGTGAATCACAGGGGAGCTCCTACAATGAGCAGTTCTTC CASSESQGSSYNEQFF
TRBD1 NA TRBJ2-7 TRBV2 TGTGCCAGCAGTCCTCAAGGACAGGGGCTTTTAGGCTCCTACGAGCAGTACTTC CASSPQGQGLLGSYEQYF
NA NA TRBJ1-2 TRBV2 TGTGCCAGCACCTTACAGGAATATGGCTACACCTTC CASTLQEYGYTF